Below, 23 T cell receptor beta chains from the same sample are listed, as sequenced in a study of vaccination effects on CD4 cells after COVID-19. Researchers isolated CD4+ T cells once about eleven days of culture had elapsed. Two doses of BNT162b2 or mRNA-1273 vaccine were administered to participants. Generated by immunoSEQ multiplex PCR, the TCRdb table keeps only in-frame clones and is missing some. The sample lists tens of thousands of clones; nearly 75% were seen once. These receptors have no known antigen. The material sequenced was CD4+ T cells from PBMCs cultured without peptide, taken after COVID-19 vaccination. The receptors were gathered from a human donor who received a COVID-19 vaccine.

This clone was detected once. J is TRBJ1-3 and V is TRBV27; TRBD1 matches 7 bases. CDR3 size: 13 residues. Germline trimming cut 6 bases from V and 2 bases from J; bases unmatched to any gene: 1. Germline V gene lookup returns CDR1 MNHEY and CDR2 SMNVEV (reference sequence). CDR3 DNA sequence: TGTGCCAGCAGCGGGACAGCTGGAAACACCATATATTTT. It translates to CASSGTAGNTIYF.

The gene calls are TRBV19 and TRBJ1-3, with TRBD1 identical over 7 bases. The germline gives CDR1 LNHDA, CDR2 SQIVND (reference sequence). The CDR3 is made up of 12 amino acids. The junction had 1 base not matched to a gene; V was cut back by 8 bases and J by 3 bases. The CDR3: CASQGVGNTIYF. The CDR3 DNA follows: TGTGCCAGTCAGGGGGTTGGAAACACCATATATTTT.

The chain uses TRBV15 and TRBJ2-5, with no clear D. V gave up 0 bases and J gave up 5 bases, with 7 bases separating them. CDR1 LNHNV and CDR2 YYDKDF come from the germline V gene (reference sequence). The length of the CDR3 is 13 residues. This CDR3 reads CATSRDLRETQYF. The CDR3 nucleotides read TGTGCCACCAGCAGAGATCTTAGGGAGACCCAGTACTTC.

The chain combines TRBV3-1 (or the pseudogene TRBV3-2) with TRBJ2-3, with D perhaps assigned TRBD1 or TRBD2 (5 bases each). CDR1 is LGHDT, CDR2 YNNKEL, per germline (reference sequence). This CDR3 contains 14 residues. Trimming stripped 8 bases from V and 1 base from J, with 13 bases between. The CDR3 nucleotides read TGTGCCAGCGGAGAACGGGACGGCACAGATACGCAGTATTTT. Its protein product is CASGERDGTDTQYF.

This chain joins TRBV11-3 and TRBJ2-3; the match to TRBD2 covers 8 bases. The CDR3 is 16 residues long. V lost 8 bases and J lost 1; bases outside the gene matches: 11. In germline, CDR1 is SGHNT, CDR2 YENEEA. In nucleotides, the CDR3 is TGTGCCAGCGCCCGGGGCGGCGGGGGGCGCACAGATACGCAGTATTTT. Its protein is CASARGGGGRTDTQYF.

The chain has TRBV4-2 and TRBJ2-1; D gene ambiguous. Germline V gene data show CDR1 as LGHNA and CDR2 as YNFKEQ. The germline V and J ends were trimmed by 2 bases and 0 bases, with 26 bases remaining between them. The CDR3 is 21 amino acids. Written as DNA, the CDR3 is TGTGCCAGCAGCCAATCAGGACCATGGGGTAATTTCCCTAGCTCCTACAATGAGCAGTTCTTC. Translating it yields CASSQSGPWGNFPSSYNEQFF.

This clone was observed a few times. The chain uses TRBV6-5 and TRBJ2-5; maybe TRBD2 (6 bases). The CDR3 length is 13 residues. V was shortened by 7 bases and J by 4 bases, with 13 bases between the two germline ends. The germline V gene encodes CDR1 MNHEY and CDR2 SVGAGI. The CDR3 here is CASKFQGGETQYF. The CDR3 DNA is TGTGCCAGCAAGTTCCAGGGAGGAGAGACCCAGTACTTC.

This clone is a singleton in its sample. V and J are TRBV3-1 (or the pseudogene TRBV3-2) and TRBJ1-2, with 7 positions matching TRBD1. CDR1 is LGHDT, CDR2 YNNKEL, per germline (reference sequence). V shed 5 bases and J 4 bases; nucleotides not matched to a gene: 4. The CDR3 sequence is 13 residues long. The CDR3 reads CASSSTGLYGYTF. The CDR3 nucleotides are TGTGCCAGCAGCTCGACAGGGCTCTATGGCTACACCTTC.

The rearrangement joins TRBV15 to TRBJ1-3, with a tentative D call TRBD1 (5 bases). Trimming took 1 base from V and 1 from J, leaving 23 bases between them. This CDR3 has 20 amino acids. The V gene's germline CDR1 is LNHNV and CDR2 YYDKDF (reference sequence). Here the CDR3 reads CATSRVSVVWGVRSGNTIYF. The DNA for the CDR3 is TGTGCCACCAGCAGAGTATCGGTAGTTTGGGGGGTTCGGTCTGGAAACACCATATATTTT.

This clone has just a few counts. The rearrangement links TRBV2 to TRBJ1-5; D gene uncertain. The CDR3 spans 11 residues. Between the trimmed V and J ends, which lost 8 bases and 4 bases, there was a span of 6 bases. CDR1 and CDR2 from the germline V gene are SNHLY and FYNNEI. The CDR3 sequence: CASGRNQPQHF. CDR3 in DNA: TGTGCCAGCGGCCGTAATCAGCCCCAGCATTTT.

The chain carries TRBV19 and TRBJ1-5; 9 bases are shared with TRBD1. This CDR3 is built from 20 residues. J gave up 0 bases and V 5 bases, and 17 bases lay outside the gene matches. CDR1 is LNHDA and CDR2 is SQIVND in the germline V gene (reference sequence). The CDR3 nucleotides are TGTGCCAGTAGTGACTCCCTCGGACAGGGGAGATTCAGTAGCAATCAGCCCCAGCATTTT. Residues: CASSDSLGQGRFSSNQPQHF. Complete variable domain (other parts from reference TRBV19 and TRBJ1-5): DGGITQSPKYLFRKEGQNVTLSCEQNLNHDAMYWYRQDPGQGLRLIYYSQIVNDFQKGDIAEGYSVSREKKESFPLTVTSAQKNPTAFYLCASSDSLGQGRFSSNQPQHFGDGTRLSIL.

V usage is TRBV7-9 and J usage is TRBJ2-5, with 7 bases fitting TRBD1. The germline V gene has CDR1 SEHNR and CDR2 FQNEAQ (reference sequence). The CDR3 covers 14 residues. V was clipped by 5 bases and J by 4 bases; unmatched bases: 7. CDR3 nucleotides: TGTGCCAGCAGCCGTCAACAGGGGAGAGAGACCCAGTACTTC. It yields the protein CASSRQQGRETQYF.

V gene TRBV6-5 combines with J gene TRBJ1-5; 8 bases map to TRBD1. CDR3 length: 15 amino acids. The ends lost 4 bases at V and 2 bases at J; junction bases unmatched: 4. Germline V gene lookup returns CDR1 MNHEY and CDR2 SVGAGI. The CDR3: CASSFQGAGNQPQHF. The CDR3 nucleotides are TGTGCCAGCAGTTTTCAGGGGGCAGGCAATCAGCCCCAGCATTTT.

J is TRBJ1-2 and V is TRBV4-1; D is ambiguous. Germline lookup yields CDR1 MGHRA and CDR2 YSYEKL. This CDR3 has 18 amino acids. The germline V and J ends were trimmed by 0 bases and 0 bases, with 17 bases remaining between them. The CDR3 region has the DNA TGCGCCAGCAGCCAAGATGTAAGGTTTCAGAATACTAACTATGGCTACACCTTC. Protein product: CASSQDVRFQNTNYGYTF.

The sample holds a few counts of this clone. This chain joins TRBV20-1 and TRBJ1-3; no definite D call. CDR3 length: 12 residues. Trimming stripped 3 bases from V and 2 bases from J, with 5 bases between. Germline CDR1 and CDR2: DFQATT and SNEGSKA (reference sequence). CDR3 loop: CSASEPGNTIYF. DNA for the CDR3: TGCAGTGCTAGTGAGCCTGGAAACACCATATATTTT.

This clone was seen a single time. This chain joins TRBV7-2 and TRBJ2-2, with D perhaps matching TRBD1 (5 bases). This CDR3 region has 14 residues. Trimming removed 3 bases at V and 4 bases at J, with 9 bases between. CDR1 is SGHTA and CDR2 is FQGNSA in the germline V gene. The chain's CDR3 is CASSFRVGTGELFF. CDR3 nucleotides: TGTGCCAGCAGCTTCAGGGTCGGCACCGGGGAGCTGTTTTTT.

CDR3 sequence (DNA): TGTGCCAGCAGTCCCCTGCGGGAGACCCAGTACTTC. This codes for CASSPLRETQYF. The genes are TRBV12-3 or TRBV12-4 and TRBJ2-5; D is unresolved. Trimming pared 5 bases from V and 5 bases from J, leaving 9 bases between. The CDR3 extends over 12 amino acids.

The genes are TRBV25-1 and TRBJ1-4; no reliable D call. V lost 0 bases and J 7 bases, leaving 9 bases between the germline ends. The germline gives CDR1 MGHDK, CDR2 SYGVNS. CDR3 length equals 14 residues. Here the CDR3 DNA reads TGTGCCAGCAGTGAATACGGGCTGGGTGAAAAACTGTTTTTT. It encodes CASSEYGLGEKLFF.

V is TRBV6-6 and J is TRBJ2-5, with 8 bases that match TRBD2. Germline V lookup: CDR1 MNHNY, CDR2 SVGAGI (reference sequence). V gave up 2 bases and J gave up 5 bases; unmatched junction bases: 7. The CDR3 runs 15 residues. The CDR3 nucleotides read TGTGCCAGCAGTTACAGGCGGGGGGTGGCGGAGACCCAGTACTTC. Translating gives CASSYRRGVAETQYF.

This chain joins TRBV6-1 and TRBJ2-4; 8 nucleotides align to TRBD2. V was clipped by 2 bases and J by 3 bases; unmatched bases: 3. The CDR3 sequence is 15 residues long. Germline-derived CDR1 and CDR2 are MNHNS and SASEGT. The DNA of the CDR3 is TGTGCCAGCAGTGAATCCAGCGGGGGCAAAAACATTCAGTACTTC. It translates to CASSESSGGKNIQYF.

J is TRBJ2-3 and V is TRBV24-1; 8 bases map to TRBD1. V was pared by 7 bases and J by 1 base, with 6 bases of the junction left unmatched. The CDR3 extends over 15 amino acids. Germline lookup yields CDR1 KGHDR and CDR2 SFDVKD. The CDR3 nucleotides read TGTGCCACCAGGGAGACAGGGGCTGGCACAGATACGCAGTATTTT. It is translated as CATRETGAGTDTQYF.

The table lists this clone with a few counts. The same CDR3 is also encoded by other DNA sequences in this sample. The chain links TRBV12-3 or TRBV12-4 to TRBJ1-1, with TRBD1 as a possible D gene (6 bases). The ends were cut back, 6 bases at V and 3 bases at J, with 8 bases in the middle. CDR3 length equals 12 residues. The CDR3 nucleotides read TGTGCCAGCAGGGGGGCTTACACTGAAGCTTTCTTT. Its protein is CASRGAYTEAFF.

The chain employs TRBV6-6 and TRBJ1-6, with 7 nucleotides matching TRBD1. This CDR3 contains 14 residues. Germline V CDR1 and CDR2: MNHNY, SVGAGI (reference sequence). Trimming removed 5 bases from V and 7 bases from J; junction bases left unmatched: 5. CDR3 coding DNA: TGTGCCAGCAGTCAGGGGGAGTGGAATTCACCCCTCCACTTT. Translating it yields CASSQGEWNSPLHF.